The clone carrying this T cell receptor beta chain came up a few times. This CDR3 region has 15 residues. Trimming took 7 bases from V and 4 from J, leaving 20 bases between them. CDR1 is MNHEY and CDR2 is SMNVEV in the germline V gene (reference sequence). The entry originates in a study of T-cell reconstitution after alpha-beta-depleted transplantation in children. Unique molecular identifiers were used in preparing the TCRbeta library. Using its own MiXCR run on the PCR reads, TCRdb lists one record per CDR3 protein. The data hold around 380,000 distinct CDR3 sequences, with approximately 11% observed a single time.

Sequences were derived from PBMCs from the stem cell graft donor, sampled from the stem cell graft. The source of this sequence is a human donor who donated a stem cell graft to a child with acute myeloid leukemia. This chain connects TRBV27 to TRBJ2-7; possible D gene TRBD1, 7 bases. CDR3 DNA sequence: TGTGCCAGCACTAGGAGGGGGACAGTCCATTACGAGCAGTACTTC. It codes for CASTRRGTVHYEQYF.